This entry concerns a single T cell receptor beta chain. The junction had 25 bases not matched to a gene; V was cut back by 0 bases and J by 7 bases. CDR3 size: 22 residues. The data were produced by immunoSEQ multiplex PCR, yet TCRdb's version contains in-frame clones alone and is incomplete. The sample includes about 150,000 clones, over 80% of them seen just once. These data come from a study of blood T cell repertoires in COVID-19. For the study at large: T cells, B-cell-depleted T cells, or PBMCs supplied cDNA or gDNA.

The receptor was derived from a woman aged 40-49 years who had recovered from COVID-19. The chain links TRBV23-1 to TRBJ1-1, with 11 bases aligning to TRBD1. TRBV23-1 is flagged as an ORF with uncertain function. Sequenced: PBMCs or T cells enriched from blood (not recorded which). Here the CDR3 DNA reads TGCGCCAGCAGTCAATCTATATTAAGATTAGGACAGGGGGCAAACGAGGTCGATGAAGCTTTCTTT. Encoded protein: CASSQSILRLGQGANEVDEAFF.